These 3 T cell receptor beta chains originate from one sample sequenced in a study of cytomegalovirus exposure and HLA in healthy donors (TCRdb year 2017). The protocol used for the library was the immunoSEQ multiplex PCR assay. A mixture of 60 forward primers for TCR Vbeta segments and 13 reverse primers for TCR Jbeta segments was used in the multiplex PCR. TCRdb mirrors the immuneACCESS table, restricted to in-frame sequences. Some clones are absent from its copies; in checked studies, under half trace to an unresolved V gene, and the reason for the others is unknown. This sample lists under 200,000 clones; over 75% were detected once. Jointly, the top ten make up 1% of the sample. Sequenced material: PBMCs. The receptors were sampled from a woman aged 45-60 years in good health and CMV-seropositive.

The V and J genes are TRBV2 and TRBJ1-5, with D perhaps matching TRBD1 (5 bases). Trimming removed 4 bases from V and 2 bases from J, with 9 bases in between. The CDR3 has 14 amino acids. Germline CDR1 and CDR2: SNHLY and FYNNEI. The chain's CDR3 is CASSVGRGNQPQHF. The CDR3 nucleotides read TGTGCCAGCAGTGTGGGGCGAGGCAATCAGCCCCAGCATTTT.

The V and J genes are TRBV18 and TRBJ1-2, with D perhaps matching TRBD1 (6 bases). The CDR3 contains 13 residues. Germline V CDR1 and CDR2: KGHSH, LQKENI. V was shortened by 6 bases and J by 4 bases, with 12 bases between the two germline ends. This CDR3 is CASSVRTVYGYTF. The CDR3 DNA reads TGTGCCAGCTCCGTCCGGACAGTCTATGGCTACACCTTC. Variable domain in full (rest from reference TRBV18 and TRBJ1-2): NAGVMQNPRHLVRRRGQEARLRCSPMKGHSHVYWYRQLPEEGLKFMVYLQKENIIDESGMPKERFSAEFPKEGPSILRIQQVVRGDSAAYFCASSVRTVYGYTFGSGTRLTVV.

V is TRBV4-2 and J is TRBJ1-5; D might be TRBD1 (5 bases). The CDR3 is 16 residues long. The V end was cut by 0 bases, the J end by 3 bases, with 12 bases between. Germline V gene sequence: CDR1 LGHNA, CDR2 YNFKEQ. The CDR3 DNA is TGTGCCAGCAGCCAAGATGTAGACAGTTCCAATCAGCCCCAGCATTTT. Protein sequence: CASSQDVDSSNQPQHF.